This entry concerns a single T cell receptor beta chain. As yet, its antigen is unknown. These data are taken from a study of beta chain features in type 1 diabetes. The study's findings and limits: TCRB CDR3s from Type 1 diabetes patients were moderately but significantly shorter in all four CD4+ subsets.

Expressed TCRB transcripts got sequenced, as all isolated RNA was reverse transcribed. Samples of naive, central memory and regulatory T cells yielded a mean of around 3.7 million reads. Sequencing used immunoSEQ multiplex PCR; TCRdb keeps in-frame clones, though not all of them. The table shows about 300,000 clones, with about 13% occurring only once. The V gene's germline CDR1 is SGHTA and CDR2 FQGNSA. Unmatched junction bases numbered 14, after V lost 5 bases and J lost 6 bases. CDR3 length: 16 amino acids. Sequenced sample: naive CD4+ T cells from blood. The chain carries TRBV7-2 and TRBJ2-3; 7 bases are shared with TRBD2. The receptor's source is a woman aged 18-35 years with type 1 diabetes. The DNA of the CDR3 is TGTGCCAGCAGCCCCGGGCTAGCGGCGAGTCGGGATACGCAGTATTTT. Encoded protein: CASSPGLAASRDTQYF.